This T cell receptor beta chain emerged from a study of blood T cell repertoires in COVID-19. On the study more broadly: Researchers got acute and convalescent COVID-19 samples from the United States, Italy and Spain. T cells, B-cell-depleted T cells, or PBMCs provided the cDNA or gDNA that served as material.

V was clipped by 5 bases and J by 3 bases, with 11 bases between them. The V gene's germline CDR1 is SGHTA and CDR2 FQGNSA. CDR3 length: 13 residues. Original data processing: Amplification from reference gene primers served as the basis for estimated nucleated cell counts. Assay used: immunoSEQ multiplex PCR; TCRdb lists only in-frame clones, some missing. Clone size and the V and J calls come from that table; the DNA yielded D and trimming. The profile shows about 440,000 clones, around 88% of them singletons. The Seattle site enrolled patients during active infection and followed them longitudinally.

The chain couples TRBV7-2 to TRBJ2-7; D perhaps matches TRBD2 (5 bases). The clonotype was recovered from a woman aged 50 to 60 with COVID-19, enrolled during active disease. The sample was peripheral blood. The CDR3 nucleotides are TGTGCCAGCAGCCTTACGGGATTCTACGAGCAGTACTTC. It codes for CASSLTGFYEQYF.